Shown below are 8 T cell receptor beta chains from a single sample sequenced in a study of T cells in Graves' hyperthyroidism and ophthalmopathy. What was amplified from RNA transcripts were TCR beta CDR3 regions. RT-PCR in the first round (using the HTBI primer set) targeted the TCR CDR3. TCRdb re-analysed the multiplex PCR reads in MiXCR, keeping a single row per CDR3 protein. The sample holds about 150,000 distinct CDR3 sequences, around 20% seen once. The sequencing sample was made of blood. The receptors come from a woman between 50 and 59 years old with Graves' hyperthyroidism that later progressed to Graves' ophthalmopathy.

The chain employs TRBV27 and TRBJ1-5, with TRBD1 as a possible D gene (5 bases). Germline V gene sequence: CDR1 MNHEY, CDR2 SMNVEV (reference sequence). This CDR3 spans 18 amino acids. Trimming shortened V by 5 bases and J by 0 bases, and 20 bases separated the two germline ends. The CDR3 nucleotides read TGTGCCAGCAGTCCAACCGGGACGGCGATTCTTAGCAATCAGCCCCAGCATTTT. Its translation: CASSPTGTAILSNQPQHF.

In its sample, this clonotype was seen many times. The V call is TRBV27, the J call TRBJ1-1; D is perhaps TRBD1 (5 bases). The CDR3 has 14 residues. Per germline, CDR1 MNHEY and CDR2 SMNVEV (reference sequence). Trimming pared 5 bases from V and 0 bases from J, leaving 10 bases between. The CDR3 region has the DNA TGTGCCAGCAGTAGGGGATACATGAACACTGAAGCTTTCTTT. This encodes CASSRGYMNTEAFF.

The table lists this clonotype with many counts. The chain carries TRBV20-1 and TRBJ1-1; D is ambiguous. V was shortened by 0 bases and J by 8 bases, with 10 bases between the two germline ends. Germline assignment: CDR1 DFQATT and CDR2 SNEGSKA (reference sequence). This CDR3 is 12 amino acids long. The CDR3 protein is CSAREGSLEAFF. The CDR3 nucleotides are TGCAGTGCTAGAGAGGGCAGCCTCGAAGCTTTCTTT.

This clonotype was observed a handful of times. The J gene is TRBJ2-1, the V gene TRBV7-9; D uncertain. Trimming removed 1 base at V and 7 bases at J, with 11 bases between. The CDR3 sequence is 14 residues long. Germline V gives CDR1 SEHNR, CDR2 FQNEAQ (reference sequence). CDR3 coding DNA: TGTGCCAGCAGCTTAGAAGGACGGAAGAATGAGCAGTTCTTC. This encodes CASSLEGRKNEQFF.

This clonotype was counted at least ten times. CDR3 coding DNA: TGTGCCAGCAGCCCCCACGAGACAGCCTACGAGCAGTACTTC. Protein product: CASSPHETAYEQYF. The rearrangement uses TRBV9 and TRBJ2-7; TRBD1 is a possible D gene (5 bases). V lost 4 bases and J lost 2, with 13 bases in between. The CDR3 spans 14 residues. CDR1 and CDR2 (germline): SGDLS, YYNGEE.

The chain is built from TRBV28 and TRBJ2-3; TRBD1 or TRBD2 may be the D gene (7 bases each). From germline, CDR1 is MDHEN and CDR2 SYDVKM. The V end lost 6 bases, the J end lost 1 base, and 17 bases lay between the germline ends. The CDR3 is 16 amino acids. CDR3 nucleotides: TGTGCCAGCAGAACCCCCGGGGGGACAGGCACAGATACGCAGTATTTT. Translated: CASRTPGGTGTDTQYF.

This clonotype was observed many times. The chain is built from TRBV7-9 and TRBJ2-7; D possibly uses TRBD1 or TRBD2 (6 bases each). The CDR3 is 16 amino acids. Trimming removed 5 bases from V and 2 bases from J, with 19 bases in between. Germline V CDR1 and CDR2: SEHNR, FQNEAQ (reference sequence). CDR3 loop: CASSGGPHSGTYEQYF. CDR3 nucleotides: TGTGCCAGCAGCGGGGGGCCCCATAGCGGAACCTACGAGCAGTACTTC.

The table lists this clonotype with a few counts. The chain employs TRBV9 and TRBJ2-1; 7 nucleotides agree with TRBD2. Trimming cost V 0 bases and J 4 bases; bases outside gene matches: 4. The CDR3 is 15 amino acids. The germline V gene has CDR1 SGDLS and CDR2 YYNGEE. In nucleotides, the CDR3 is TGTGCCAGCAGCGTAGATGGGACTACGTACAATGAGCAGTTCTTC. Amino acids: CASSVDGTTYNEQFF.